A single sample is the source of the 31 T cell receptor beta chains below, sequenced in a study of regulatory T cells in long-lasting Graves disease. Described time point: newly diagnosed GD, antithyroid drugs for less than 3 months. Extracted PBMC RNA gave rise to the TCR library. Building of the TCR beta libraries involved iRepertoire HTBI primers and Arm-PCR of CDR3 regions. From the multiplex PCR reads, TCRdb called clonotypes with MiXCR, one entry per CDR3 protein. The sample lists 350,000 to 550,000 distinct CDR3 sequences, about a sixth occurring once. This sample also appeared in a second study, on T cells in Graves' hyperthyroidism and ophthalmopathy.

The specimen was peripheral blood mononuclear cells (PBMCs), collected at new diagnosis, from a patient treated with antithyroid drugs. Receptors originate from a young woman with Graves disease.

The rearrangement joins TRBV9 to TRBJ2-3; a possible D gene is TRBD2 (6 bases). The CDR3 runs 17 residues. Deletions cut 3 bases from V and 0 bases from J, with 17 bases between. Germline V gives CDR1 SGDLS, CDR2 YYNGEE. The CDR3 sequence is CASSEGIGTQSTDTQYF. DNA for the CDR3: TGTGCCAGCAGCGAGGGAATCGGGACTCAGAGCACAGATACGCAGTATTTT.

The chain recombines TRBV18 with TRBJ2-1, with D tentatively TRBD1 (8 bases). The CDR3 extends over 17 amino acids. V was shortened by 0 bases and J by 8 bases, with 20 bases between the two germline ends. Germline V gives CDR1 KGHSH, CDR2 LQKENI. CDR3 in DNA: TGTGCCAGCTCACCACCTTTAGGGTCAGCGGGACAGGATGAGCAGTTCTTC. Translated, it gives CASSPPLGSAGQDEQFF.

The CDR3 DNA follows: TGTGCCAGCAGTCGGGACAGGGTATCGATGGGTTCACCCCTCCACTTT. This translates into CASSRDRVSMGSPLHF. V gene TRBV2 combines with J gene TRBJ1-6; 9 nucleotides agree with TRBD1. Trimming took 5 bases from V and 9 from J; bases not matched to a gene: 11. The V gene's germline CDR1 is SNHLY and CDR2 FYNNEI. There are 16 residues in the CDR3.

This clonotype was recorded many times. The chain is built from TRBV20-1 and TRBJ1-5, with D unclear. The CDR3 sequence is 14 residues long. Germline V lookup: CDR1 DFQATT, CDR2 SNEGSKA (reference sequence). V was pared by 3 bases and J by 6 bases, with 15 bases between. This CDR3 reads CSASVVGIGQPQHF. CDR3 coding DNA: TGCAGTGCTAGCGTGGTTGGAATAGGTCAGCCCCAGCATTTT.

This chain connects TRBV7-9 to TRBJ2-7; 7 nucleotides line up with TRBD2. The trim removed 1 base at V and 7 bases at J, leaving 10 bases unmatched. Looked up from germline, CDR1 is SEHNR and CDR2 is FQNEAQ (reference sequence). CDR3 length: 15 amino acids. CDR3 nucleotide sequence: TGTGCCAGCAGCTTAGGTGTAGGAGAGGGACTAGAGCAGTACTTC. It translates to CASSLGVGEGLEQYF.

This clonotype was seen repeatedly, ten times or more. J is TRBJ2-1 and V is TRBV7-3; TRBD2 agrees at 9 bases. Germline CDR1 and CDR2: SGHTA and FQGTGA. The CDR3 runs 15 residues. V lost 5 bases, J lost 4 bases, and 6 bases stayed unmatched. Here the CDR3 reads CASSIIAGEYNEQFF. CDR3 nucleotide sequence: TGTGCCAGCAGCATAATAGCGGGAGAATACAATGAGCAGTTCTTC.

This clonotype was seen a few times. The V call is TRBV6-2 or TRBV6-3, the J call TRBJ1-4; tentative D call: TRBD1 (5 bases). Germline CDR1 is MNHEY and CDR2 is SVGEGT. Between the trimmed V and J ends, which lost 6 bases and 0 bases, there was a span of 11 bases. The CDR3 runs 15 residues. This CDR3 reads CASSSGGATNEKLFF. CDR3 nucleotides: TGTGCCAGCAGCTCCGGGGGAGCAACTAATGAAAAACTGTTTTTT.

At least ten counts were recorded for this clonotype. This rearrangement joins TRBV20-1 to TRBJ2-1; 7 nucleotides align to TRBD1. The V gene end was trimmed by 2 bases and the J gene end by 0 bases; junction bases not matched to a gene: 10. Germline V gene data show CDR1 as DFQATT and CDR2 as SNEGSKA (reference sequence). This CDR3 comprises 17 residues. Written as DNA, the CDR3 is TGCAGTGCTAGAACCTACCGGGACAGAAGCTCCTACAATGAGCAGTTCTTC. Residues: CSARTYRDRSSYNEQFF.

The chain couples TRBV27 to TRBJ2-1; 7 bases align to TRBD2. This CDR3 spans 19 amino acids. The trim removed 2 bases at V and 4 bases at J, leaving 17 bases unmatched. Germline CDR1 is MNHEY and CDR2 is SMNVEV (reference sequence). CDR3 region: CASSLRPLLGGRFYNEQFF. The CDR3 DNA follows: TGTGCCAGCAGTTTACGCCCGCTTTTGGGCGGGAGATTTTACAATGAGCAGTTCTTC.

This clonotype has ten or more counts. The V call is TRBV28, the J call TRBJ2-7, with 9 nucleotides matching TRBD1. The J segment lost 9 bases and the V segment lost 6 bases, leaving 3 bases of the junction unmatched. The CDR3 runs 11 residues. Germline CDR1 is MDHEN and CDR2 is SYDVKM. DNA for the CDR3: TGTGCCAGCAGGGACAGGGGAGGGCAGTACTTC. This translates into CASRDRGGQYF.

This clonotype was counted between two and nine times. The rearrangement uses TRBV28 and TRBJ2-2; D tentatively reads TRBD1 or TRBD2 (5 bases each). The CDR3 length is 12 residues. Germline V CDR1 and CDR2: MDHEN, SYDVKM. V lost 6 bases and J 6 bases, leaving 8 bases between the germline ends. This chain's CDR3 is CASRRGAGELFF. CDR3 bases: TGTGCCAGCAGGCGAGGGGCCGGGGAGCTGTTTTTT.

Comment on this clonotype: This may be a read error: a much more frequent sequence differs by one nucleotide. The chain links TRBV7-9 to TRBJ2-1; 7 bases are a match to TRBD2. This CDR3 region has 14 residues. CDR1 and CDR2 (germline): SEHNR, FQNEAQ (reference sequence). The CDR3 protein is CASSVLAAYNGQFF. DNA of the CDR3: TGTGCCAGCAGCGTTCTAGCGGCCTACAATGGGCAGTTCTTC.

There are a few counts of this clonotype. V gene TRBV29-1 combines with J gene TRBJ1-1; 7 nucleotides align to TRBD1. Losses at the gene ends were 6 bases for V and 0 bases for J; bases not matched to a gene: 4. The CDR3 totals 13 residues. CDR1 and CDR2 (germline): SQVTM, ANQGSEA. In DNA form, the CDR3 reads TGCAGCGTGGCGGGACAGATGAACACTGAAGCTTTCTTT. Translated, it gives CSVAGQMNTEAFF.

This clonotype came up many times. The V and J genes are TRBV7-2 and TRBJ2-4, with D possibly being TRBD2 (5 bases). The germline V gene encodes CDR1 SGHTA and CDR2 FQGNSA. This CDR3 comprises 16 residues. V lost 1 base to trimming and J lost 0 bases, with 10 bases between them. The CDR3 protein is CASSLGGSLAKNIQYF. The CDR3 DNA reads TGTGCCAGCAGCTTAGGTGGGAGCCTAGCCAAAAACATTCAGTACTTC.

Many counts were recorded for this clonotype. The chain combines TRBV2 with TRBJ2-3; tentatively, D is TRBD2 (6 bases). V was pared by 5 bases and J by 0 bases, with 15 bases between. Germline lookup yields CDR1 SNHLY and CDR2 FYNNEI. The CDR3 totals 16 residues. CDR3 in DNA: TGTGCCAGCAGTCGCCGTCTAGCGACCAGCACAGATACGCAGTATTTT. Protein: CASSRRLATSTDTQYF.

Comment on this clonotype: A much larger clone differs by one base, so this may be a read error. V and J are TRBV7-9 and TRBJ2-1; 8 bases fit TRBD2. Germline CDR1 is SEHNR and CDR2 is FQNEAQ (reference sequence). The CDR3 consists of 15 residues. CDR3 nucleotides: TGTGCCAGCAGCCCTAGGCTGAGCGGGAGTAATGAGCCGTTCTTC. Translated: CASSPRLSGSNEPFF.

This rearrangement joins TRBV10-2 to TRBJ2-3, with 12 bases aligning to TRBD2. The CDR3 is 15 amino acids. The germline gives CDR1 WSHSY, CDR2 SAAADI. Losses at the gene ends were 6 bases for V and 4 bases for J; bases not matched to a gene: 5. Written as DNA, the CDR3 is TGCGCCAGCAGCGCGACTAGCGGGAGAGCAGATACGCAGTATTTT. Its translation is CASSATSGRADTQYF.

A word on this clonotype: Since a much larger clone is just one base distant, this may be a read error. The chain has TRBV27 and TRBJ2-3, with a weak D call TRBD2 (6 bases). The CDR3 is 15 amino acids. CDR1 MNHEY and CDR2 SMNVEV come from the germline V gene (reference sequence). V lost 7 bases and J lost 2, with 16 bases in between. The CDR3 loop reads CASIPGSAATDTQYF. As DNA, the CDR3 is TGTGCCAGCATTCCCGGGAGTGCCGCCACAGATACGCAGTATTTT.

At least ten counts were recorded for this clonotype. V gene TRBV20-1 combines with J gene TRBJ2-7, with TRBD2 identical over 9 bases. This CDR3 region has 14 residues. Germline CDR1 and CDR2: DFQATT and SNEGSKA (reference sequence). The ends lost 3 bases at V and 1 base at J; junction bases unmatched: 4. The CDR3 is CSASGSGSSYEQYF. The CDR3 coding sequence is TGCAGTGCTAGTGGTAGCGGGAGTTCCTACGAGCAGTACTTC.

This clonotype was counted ten times or more. The rearrangement links TRBV28 to TRBJ2-3, with TRBD2 matching 9 bases. Germline values: CDR1 MDHEN, CDR2 SYDVKM. Trimming cost V 7 bases and J 6 bases; bases outside gene matches: 11. The CDR3 is made up of 15 amino acids. This CDR3 is CASTLAGGPFDTQYF. In nucleotides, the CDR3 is TGTGCCAGCACTCTGGCGGGAGGGCCTTTTGATACGCAGTATTTT.

This clonotype showed up many times. V is TRBV12-3 or TRBV12-4 and J is TRBJ2-1, with TRBD1 matching 11 bases. V was pared by 5 bases and J by 10 bases, with 13 bases of the junction left unmatched. The CDR3 runs to 16 residues. The CDR3 sequence is CASSGGGQGGKGEQFF. CDR3 sequence (DNA): TGTGCCAGCAGTGGCGGGGGACAGGGGGGAAAGGGCGAGCAGTTCTTC.

The chain recombines TRBV6-1 with TRBJ2-4; no definite D call. V dropped 5 bases and J dropped 0 bases, with 11 bases sitting between them. The CDR3 sequence is 15 residues long. Germline V lookup: CDR1 MNHNS, CDR2 SASEGT. The CDR3 DNA follows: TGTGCCAGCAGTATTCCGGGCCTAGCCAAAAACATTCAGTACTTC. Translation: CASSIPGLAKNIQYF.

Comments on this clonotype: Being one base from a much bigger clone, this may be a read error. The chain recombines TRBV7-6 with TRBJ2-1; tentatively, D is TRBD2 (5 bases). The CDR3 extends over 14 amino acids. CDR1 SGHVS and CDR2 FNYEAQ come from the germline V gene. V gave up 1 base and J gave up 13 bases, with 17 bases separating them. For the CDR3, the DNA is TGTGCCAGCAGCTTAGGTGGGAGTGTAGAGACCCAGTTCTTC. Translating gives CASSLGGSVETQFF.

This clonotype was found many times. The rearrangement links TRBV7-3 to TRBJ2-3, with no clear D. Trimming stripped 3 bases from V and 0 bases from J, with 7 bases between. This CDR3 is 14 amino acids long. Germline values: CDR1 SGHTA, CDR2 FQGTGA. The CDR3 DNA sequence: TGTGCCAGCAGCTTTACAGTGAGCACAGATACGCAGTATTTT. Its translation is CASSFTVSTDTQYF.

The DNA of the CDR3 is TGTGCCAGCAGCTTATTACAGGGTAACGCTGAAGCTTTCTTT. Amino acids: CASSLLQGNAEAFF. The chain uses TRBV7-9 and TRBJ1-1; D is possibly TRBD1 (6 bases). In germline, CDR1 is SEHNR, CDR2 FQNEAQ (reference sequence). V was cut by 2 bases and J by 6 bases, with 13 bases left in between. The CDR3 is made up of 14 amino acids.

The CDR3 DNA sequence: TGTGCCAGCAGTCCGCACCTAGGGCAGGGCGGTCAGCCCCAGCATTTT. Translation: CASSPHLGQGGQPQHF. This chain connects TRBV28 to TRBJ1-5; TRBD1 might be the D (5 bases). Germline CDR1 MDHEN, CDR2 SYDVKM. V was pared by 5 bases and J by 6 bases, with 20 bases between. The CDR3 runs to 16 residues.

J is TRBJ1-1 and V is TRBV7-2; D is undetermined. CDR3 length: 12 amino acids. The germline V and J ends were trimmed by 5 bases and 11 bases, with 15 bases remaining between them. The V gene's germline CDR1 is SGHTA and CDR2 FQGNSA. CDR3 loop: CASSPYGMDAFF. CDR3 in DNA: TGTGCCAGCAGCCCCTATGGGATGGATGCTTTCTTT.

V is TRBV12-3 or TRBV12-4 and J is TRBJ2-2, with TRBD2 as a possible D gene (6 bases). V was shortened by 11 bases and J by 6 bases, with 16 bases between the two germline ends. CDR3 length equals 13 residues. The CDR3 DNA is TGTGCCCCGCTCCCATGGGGGGCCGGGGAGCTGTTTTTT. Its protein product is CAPLPWGAGELFF.

The chain uses TRBV5-6 and TRBJ2-7, with 10 bases identical to TRBD1. The CDR3 is 13 residues long. The germline gives CDR1 SGHDT, CDR2 YYEEEE. V dropped 3 bases and J dropped 5; count of bases not matched to a gene: 2. The CDR3 protein is CASSYGQGDEQYF. For the CDR3, the DNA is TGTGCCAGCAGCTACGGACAGGGGGACGAGCAGTACTTC.

In its sample, this clonotype was seen many times. The V gene is TRBV29-1, the J gene TRBJ2-1; D ambiguous. V was shortened by 7 bases and J by 5 bases, with 9 bases between the two germline ends. There are 11 residues in the CDR3. Germline values: CDR1 SQVTM, CDR2 ANQGSEA. The CDR3 region is CSAGSNNEQFF. The CDR3 DNA reads TGCAGCGCCGGATCCAACAATGAGCAGTTCTTC.

This clonotype was counted at least ten times. The chain links TRBV28 to TRBJ2-3; D tentatively reads TRBD1 or TRBD2 (5 bases each). V shed 7 bases and J shed 4 bases, with 18 bases lying between them. CDR3 length: 15 amino acids. From germline, CDR1 is MDHEN and CDR2 SYDVKM. CDR3 coding DNA: TGTGCCAGCACTTGGGAGACAGCCAGACCAGATACGCAGTATTTT. It is translated as CASTWETARPDTQYF. Full variable domain (missing parts from reference TRBV28 and TRBJ2-3): DVKVTQSSRYLVKRTGEKVFLECVQDMDHENMFWYRQDPGLGLRLIYFSYDVKMKEKGDIPEGYSVSREKKERFSLILESASTNQTSMYLCASTWETARPDTQYFGPGTRLTVL.